The entry below gives a single TCR beta chain sequence along with its context. Regarding treatment: 15 to 20 received Ad26.COV2.S at low or high dose, single or two shots; five or six received placebo; per-sample allocation not given. Sample collection was performed on day 63 after the first vaccine or placebo injection. The method was immunoSEQ multiplex PCR; TCRdb's version includes in-frame clones alone and lacks a portion of them. The data hold 250,000 to 300,000 clones, with around 87% observed a single time. The sample originates from a study of Ad26.COV2.S vaccination and SARS-CoV-2 variants. Turning to the study itself: Sample donor was a member of the COV1001 Ad26.COV2.S trial arm.

The CDR3 runs to 14 residues. Trimming pared 1 base from V and 0 bases from J, leaving 6 bases between. From germline, CDR1 is SGHRS and CDR2 YFSETQ. The source of this sequence is a person aged 18-60 years who received the Ad26.COV2.S COVID-19 vaccine or a placebo. Sequencing was performed on peripheral blood, taken in a trial of Ad26.COV2.S vaccine versus placebo. The J gene is TRBJ2-3, the V gene TRBV5-1; D gene uncertain. The CDR3 DNA reads TGCGCCAGCAGCTTGCTCCTAAGCACAGATACGCAGTATTTT. It is translated as CASSLLLSTDTQYF.